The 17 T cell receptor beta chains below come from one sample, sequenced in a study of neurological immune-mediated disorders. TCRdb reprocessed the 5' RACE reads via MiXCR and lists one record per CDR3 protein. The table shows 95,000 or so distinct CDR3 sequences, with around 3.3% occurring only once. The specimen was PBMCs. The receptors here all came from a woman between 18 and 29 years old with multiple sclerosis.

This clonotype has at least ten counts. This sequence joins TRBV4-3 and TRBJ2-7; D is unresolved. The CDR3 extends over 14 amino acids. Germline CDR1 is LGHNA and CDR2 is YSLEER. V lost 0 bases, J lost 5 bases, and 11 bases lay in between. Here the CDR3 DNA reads TGCGCCAGCAGCCAAGATATTGAGGAGAACGAGCAGTACTTC. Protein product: CASSQDIEENEQYF.

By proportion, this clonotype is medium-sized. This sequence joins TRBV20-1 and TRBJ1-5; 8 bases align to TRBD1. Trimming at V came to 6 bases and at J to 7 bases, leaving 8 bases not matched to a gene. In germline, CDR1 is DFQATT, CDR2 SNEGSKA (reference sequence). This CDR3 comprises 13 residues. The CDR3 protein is CSAQDRESQPQHF. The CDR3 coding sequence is TGCAGTGCACAGGACAGGGAAAGCCAGCCCCAGCATTTT.

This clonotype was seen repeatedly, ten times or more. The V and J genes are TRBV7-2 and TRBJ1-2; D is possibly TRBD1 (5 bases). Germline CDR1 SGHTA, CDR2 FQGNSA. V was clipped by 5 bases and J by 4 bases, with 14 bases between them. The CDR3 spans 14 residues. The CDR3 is CASSPGGVVYGYTF. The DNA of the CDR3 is TGTGCCAGCAGCCCCGGAGGGGTGGTCTATGGCTACACCTTC.

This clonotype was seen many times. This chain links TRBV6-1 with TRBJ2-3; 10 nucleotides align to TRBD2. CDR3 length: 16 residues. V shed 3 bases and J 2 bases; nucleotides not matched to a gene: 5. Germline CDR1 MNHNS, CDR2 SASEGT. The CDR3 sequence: CASSEASGGHTDTQYF. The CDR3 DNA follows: TGTGCCAGCAGTGAGGCTAGCGGGGGACACACAGATACGCAGTATTTT.

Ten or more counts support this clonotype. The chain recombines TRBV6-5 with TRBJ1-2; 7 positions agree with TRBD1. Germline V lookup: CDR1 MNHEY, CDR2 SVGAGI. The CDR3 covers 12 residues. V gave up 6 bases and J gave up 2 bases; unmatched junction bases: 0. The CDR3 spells CASRTGNYGYTF. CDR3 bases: TGTGCCAGCAGGACAGGGAACTATGGCTACACCTTC.

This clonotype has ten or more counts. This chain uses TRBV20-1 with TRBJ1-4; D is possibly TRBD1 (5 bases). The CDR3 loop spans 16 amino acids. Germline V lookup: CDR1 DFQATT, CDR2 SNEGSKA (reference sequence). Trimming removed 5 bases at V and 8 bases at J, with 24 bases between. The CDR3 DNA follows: TGCAGTGCTGGAGGGCCCAGTGGGGGTCCTTGGGAAAAACTGTTTTTT. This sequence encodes CSAGGPSGGPWEKLFF.

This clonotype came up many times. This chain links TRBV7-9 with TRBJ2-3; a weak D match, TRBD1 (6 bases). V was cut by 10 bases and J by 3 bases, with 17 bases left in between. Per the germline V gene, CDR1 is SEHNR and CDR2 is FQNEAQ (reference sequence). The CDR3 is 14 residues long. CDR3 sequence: CATPNRVRTDTQYF. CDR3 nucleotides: TGTGCCACCCCAAACAGGGTGAGGACAGATACGCAGTATTTT.

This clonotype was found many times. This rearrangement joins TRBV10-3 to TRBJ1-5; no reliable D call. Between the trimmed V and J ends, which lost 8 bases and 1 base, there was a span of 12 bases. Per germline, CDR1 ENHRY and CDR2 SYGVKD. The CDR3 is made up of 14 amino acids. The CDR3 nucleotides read TGTGCCATCCGGCAGGAGCTAAGCAATCAGCCCCAGCATTTT. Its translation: CAIRQELSNQPQHF.

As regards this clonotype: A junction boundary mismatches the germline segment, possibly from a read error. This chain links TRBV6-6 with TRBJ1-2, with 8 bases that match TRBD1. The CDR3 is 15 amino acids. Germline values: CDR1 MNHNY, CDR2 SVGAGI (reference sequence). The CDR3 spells CVSSYSLQGVGGYTF. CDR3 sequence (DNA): TGTGTCAGCAGTTACTCGTTACAGGGGGTTGGGGGCTACACCTTC.

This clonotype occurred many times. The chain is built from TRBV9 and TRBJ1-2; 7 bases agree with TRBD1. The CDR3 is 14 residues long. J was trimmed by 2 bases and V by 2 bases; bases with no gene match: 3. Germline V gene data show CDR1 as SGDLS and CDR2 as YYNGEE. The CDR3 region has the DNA TGTGCCAGCAGCGTCCGGGACAGCAACTATGGCTACACCTTC. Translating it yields CASSVRDSNYGYTF.

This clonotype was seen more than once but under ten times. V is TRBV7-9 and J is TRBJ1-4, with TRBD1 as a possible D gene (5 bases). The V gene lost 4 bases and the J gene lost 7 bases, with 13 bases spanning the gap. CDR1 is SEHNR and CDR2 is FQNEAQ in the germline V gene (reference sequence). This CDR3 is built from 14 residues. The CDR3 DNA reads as TGTGCCAGCAGCTCGTCGGGGCTAAGTGAAAAACTGTTTTTT. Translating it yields CASSSSGLSEKLFF.

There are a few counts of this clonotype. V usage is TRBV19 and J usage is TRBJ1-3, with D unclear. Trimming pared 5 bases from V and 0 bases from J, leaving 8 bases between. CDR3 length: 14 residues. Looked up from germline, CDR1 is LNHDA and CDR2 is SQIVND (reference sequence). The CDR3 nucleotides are TGTGCCAGTAGTTTTGGGTCCTCTGGAAACACCATATATTTT. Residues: CASSFGSSGNTIYF. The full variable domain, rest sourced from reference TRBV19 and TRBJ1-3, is DGGITQSPKYLFRKEGQNVTLSCEQNLNHDAMYWYRQDPGQGLRLIYYSQIVNDFQKGDIAEGYSVSREKKESFPLTVTSAQKNPTAFYLCASSFGSSGNTIYFGEGSWLTVV.

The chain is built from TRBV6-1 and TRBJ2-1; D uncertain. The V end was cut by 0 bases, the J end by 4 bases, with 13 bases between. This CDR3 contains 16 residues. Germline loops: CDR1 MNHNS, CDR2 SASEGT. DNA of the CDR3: TGTGCCAGCAGTGAAGCGGCGAGAATCCAATACAATGAGCAGTTCTTC. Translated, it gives CASSEAARIQYNEQFF.

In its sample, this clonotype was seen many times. CDR3 sequence reads: CASSQELGLAGGPSYEQYF. Written as DNA, the CDR3 is TGCGCCAGCAGCCAAGAATTAGGACTAGCGGGAGGCCCCTCCTACGAGCAGTACTTC. The V gene is TRBV4-3, the J gene TRBJ2-7, with 14 bases identical to TRBD2. V trimming: 0 bases; J trimming: 0 bases; junction bases outside the gene matches: 7. Germline loops: CDR1 LGHNA, CDR2 YSLEER. The CDR3 is made up of 19 amino acids.

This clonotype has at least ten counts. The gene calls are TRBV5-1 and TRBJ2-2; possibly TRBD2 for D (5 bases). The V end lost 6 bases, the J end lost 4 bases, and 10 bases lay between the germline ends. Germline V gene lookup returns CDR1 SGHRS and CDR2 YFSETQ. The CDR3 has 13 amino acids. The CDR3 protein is CASMRGFTGELFF. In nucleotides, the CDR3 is TGCGCCAGCATGAGAGGGTTCACCGGGGAGCTGTTTTTT.

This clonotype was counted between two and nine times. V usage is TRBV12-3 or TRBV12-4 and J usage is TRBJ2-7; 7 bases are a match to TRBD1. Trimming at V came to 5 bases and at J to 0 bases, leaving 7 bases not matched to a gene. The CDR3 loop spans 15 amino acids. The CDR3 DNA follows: TGTGCCAGCAGTCTCAGACAGGGATTCTCCTACGAGCAGTACTTC. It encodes CASSLRQGFSYEQYF.

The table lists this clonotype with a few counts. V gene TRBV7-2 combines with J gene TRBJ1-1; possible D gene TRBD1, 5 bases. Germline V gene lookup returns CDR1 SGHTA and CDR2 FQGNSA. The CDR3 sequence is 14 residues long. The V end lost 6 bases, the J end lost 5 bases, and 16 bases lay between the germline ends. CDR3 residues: CASRDQGKVTEAFF. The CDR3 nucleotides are TGTGCCAGCAGAGACCAGGGTAAAGTAACTGAAGCTTTCTTT. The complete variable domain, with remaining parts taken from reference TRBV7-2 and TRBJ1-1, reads GAGVSQSPSNKVTEKGKDVELRCDPISGHTALYWYRQSLGQGLEFLIYFQGNSAPDKSGLPSDRFSAERTGGSVSTLTIQRTQQEDSAVYLCASRDQGKVTEAFFGQGTRLTVV.